This T cell receptor beta chain originates from a study of sequential checkpoint blockade in melanoma. Study-wide context: First-line arms were nivolumab then ipilimumab, or the reverse, randomized 1:1.

The data were produced by immunoSEQ multiplex PCR, yet TCRdb's version contains in-frame clones alone and is incomplete. The sample includes approximately 23,000 clones, 80% to 85% of them seen just once. The CDR3 is 14 amino acids. V lost 3 bases and J lost 0, with 6 bases in between. Looked up from germline, CDR1 is PRHDT and CDR2 is FYEKMQ (reference sequence). Treatment in this sample: randomized to nivolumab then ipilimumab (arm A) or the reverse (arm B). No patient had prior DNA-damaging chemotherapy. The source is a human donor with melanoma. The chain links TRBV13 to TRBJ2-1; a possible D gene is TRBD1 (5 bases). Sequencing used CD8+ T cells sorted from blood (inferred from file names), obtained from a patient given nivolumab and ipilimumab in sequence. The CDR3 DNA sequence: TGTGCCAGCAGCTTTGGGGCCTCCTACAATGAGCAGTTCTTC. It yields the protein CASSFGASYNEQFF.